The text below deals with one T cell receptor (beta chain). This entry belongs to a study of blood T cell repertoires in COVID-19. Study summary: Acute-phase and convalescent COVID-19 samples originated in the United States, Italy and Spain. The cDNA or gDNA used as material had been derived from T cells, B-cell-depleted T cells, or PBMCs.

Original methodology: Amplified reference gene primers provided the basis for estimating nucleated cell counts. Produced via immunoSEQ multiplex PCR; TCRdb's table is partial and in-frame only. The DNA was the basis for D and trimming; V, J and clone size are from that table. Among hundreds of thousands of clones listed, around 84% were seen once. CDR1 is LNHDA, CDR2 SQIVND, per germline (reference sequence). CDR3 length: 12 residues. V was clipped by 4 bases and J by 6 bases, with 9 bases between them. Input material: peripheral blood. The chain is built from TRBV19 and TRBJ1-1; no reliable D call. The TCR sequence derives from a man between 65 and 85 years old with acute or convalescent COVID-19. The CDR3: CASSSFQAEAFF. CDR3 nucleotides: TGTGCCAGTAGTAGTTTCCAGGCTGAAGCTTTCTTT.